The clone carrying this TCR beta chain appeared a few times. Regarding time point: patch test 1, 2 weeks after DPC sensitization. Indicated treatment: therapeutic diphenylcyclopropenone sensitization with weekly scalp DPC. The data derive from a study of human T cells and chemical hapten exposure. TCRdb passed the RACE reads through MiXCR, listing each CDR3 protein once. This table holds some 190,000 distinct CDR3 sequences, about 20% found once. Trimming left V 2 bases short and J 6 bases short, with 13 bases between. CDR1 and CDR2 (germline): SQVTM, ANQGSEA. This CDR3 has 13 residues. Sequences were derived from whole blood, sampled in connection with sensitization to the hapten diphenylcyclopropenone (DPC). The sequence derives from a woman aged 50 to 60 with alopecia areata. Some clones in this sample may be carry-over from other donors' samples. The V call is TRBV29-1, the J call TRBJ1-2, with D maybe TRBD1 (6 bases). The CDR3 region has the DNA TGCAGCGTTGAAAGCGGGACAATTGATGGCTACACCTTC. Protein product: CSVESGTIDGYTF.